These 23 T cell receptor beta chains were all obtained from the same sample, sequenced in a study of human T cells and chemical hapten exposure. The time point was: patch test 1, 2 weeks after DPC sensitization. Noted treatment: therapeutic diphenylcyclopropenone sensitization with weekly scalp DPC. Each CDR3 protein is one row after TCRdb ran MiXCR on the RACE reads. The data show some 190,000 distinct CDR3 sequences, more than 20% seen once. The sample in question was whole blood, obtained in connection with sensitization to the hapten diphenylcyclopropenone (DPC). The receptors derive from a woman aged 50 to 60 with alopecia areata. Some clones in this sample may be carry-over from other donors' samples.

This clonotype was picked up a small number of times. This chain uses TRBV12-3 or TRBV12-4 with TRBJ1-5, with D possibly being TRBD1 (6 bases). V was trimmed by 5 bases and J by 3 bases, leaving 11 bases between them. There are 14 residues in the CDR3. Here the CDR3 DNA reads TGTGCCAGCAGTCCCACAGGGACCAATCAGCCCCAGCATTTT. This translates into CASSPTGTNQPQHF.

This clonotype has just a few counts. The chain recombines TRBV7-2 with TRBJ1-4; D is perhaps TRBD1 (5 bases). This CDR3 contains 14 residues. Germline assignment: CDR1 SGHTA and CDR2 FQGNSA. Trimming took 2 bases from V and 7 from J, leaving 11 bases between them. CDR3 sequence (DNA): TGTGCCAGCAGCTTACTGGGGGGGAGTGAAAAACTGTTTTTT. Amino acid sequence: CASSLLGGSEKLFF.

This chain uses TRBV6-2 or TRBV6-3 with TRBJ2-4; 7 bases line up with TRBD2. The CDR3 has 16 amino acids. The V gene's germline CDR1 is MNHEY and CDR2 SVGEGT. V lost 7 bases to trimming and J lost 3 bases; unmatched junction nucleotides: 12. The CDR3 sequence is CASNPARGVDKNIQYF. For the CDR3, the DNA is TGTGCCAGCAACCCAGCTCGGGGGGTGGACAAAAACATTCAGTACTTC.

This clonotype came up a few times. This chain links TRBV12-3 or TRBV12-4 with TRBJ2-7; 10 nucleotides line up with TRBD1. Trimming took 4 bases from V and 4 from J; bases not matched to a gene: 10. This CDR3 spans 16 amino acids. This chain's CDR3 is CASSSTGTGVRYEQYF. The CDR3 region has the DNA TGTGCCAGCAGTTCGACCGGGACAGGGGTAAGATACGAGCAGTACTTC.

In this sample, this clonotype turned up a few times. V gene TRBV7-2 combines with J gene TRBJ1-4, with a tentative D call TRBD1 (6 bases). Trimming took 3 bases from V and 4 from J, leaving 12 bases between them. Germline CDR1 and CDR2: SGHTA and FQGNSA. This CDR3 has 15 amino acids. In DNA form, the CDR3 reads TGTGCCAGCAGCTTGTCCGCAGGGGATAATGAAAAACTGTTTTTT. Its protein is CASSLSAGDNEKLFF.

This clonotype was counted ten times or more. The chain uses TRBV7-9 and TRBJ2-1; D possibly corresponds to TRBD2 (6 bases). V gave up 5 bases and J gave up 8 bases, with 16 bases separating them. This CDR3 has 14 amino acids. From germline, CDR1 is SEHNR and CDR2 FQNEAQ (reference sequence). The CDR3 loop is CASSLLGGWDEQFF. CDR3 in DNA: TGTGCCAGCAGCCTCCTGGGAGGTTGGGATGAGCAGTTCTTC.

Ten or more counts support this clonotype. V gene TRBV28 combines with J gene TRBJ2-1; D is uncertain. Germline V gene data show CDR1 as MDHEN and CDR2 as SYDVKM. The CDR3 consists of 13 residues. Between the trimmed V and J ends, which lost 8 bases and 6 bases, there was a span of 14 bases. The CDR3 spells CASHSPRTNEQFF. For the CDR3, the DNA is TGTGCCAGCCACTCCCCTCGAACCAATGAGCAGTTCTTC.

The gene calls are TRBV25-1 and TRBJ2-6; weak D call: TRBD2 (5 bases). The V gene's germline CDR1 is MGHDK and CDR2 SYGVNS. The CDR3 has 15 residues. V lost 2 bases and J lost 4, with 9 bases in between. Here the CDR3 DNA reads TGTGCCAGCAGTGAAGAGGGCCGCGGGGCCAACGTCCTGACTTTC. It specifies CASSEEGRGANVLTF.

The rearrangement links TRBV7-9 to TRBJ1-2; 10 bases map to TRBD1. Germline assignment: CDR1 SEHNR and CDR2 FQNEAQ (reference sequence). V lost 5 bases, J lost 8 bases, and 8 bases stayed unmatched. This CDR3 is built from 14 residues. The CDR3 loop reads CASSPRTGGKGYTF. The CDR3 DNA is TGTGCCAGCAGCCCAAGGACAGGGGGAAAAGGCTACACCTTC.

The V call is TRBV10-3, the J call TRBJ2-3; D remains ambiguous. V was trimmed by 7 bases and J by 3 bases, leaving 8 bases between them. This CDR3 has 12 amino acids. Looked up from germline, CDR1 is ENHRY and CDR2 is SYGVKD. CDR3 in amino acids: CAIMGSTDTQYF. Written as DNA, the CDR3 is TGTGCCATCATGGGTTCTACAGATACGCAGTATTTT.

V gene TRBV4-2 combines with J gene TRBJ2-1; the D is unclear. Germline CDR1 and CDR2: LGHNA and YNFKEQ. This CDR3 spans 15 amino acids. Trimming shortened V by 3 bases and J by 0 bases, and 9 bases separated the two germline ends. CDR3 in DNA: TGTGCCAGCAGCCAGAGCGAGAGCTCCTACAATGAGCAGTTCTTC. Encoded protein: CASSQSESSYNEQFF.

This rearrangement joins TRBV20-1 to TRBJ2-1, with a weak D call TRBD2 (6 bases). This CDR3 contains 14 residues. Germline values: CDR1 DFQATT, CDR2 SNEGSKA (reference sequence). The V end lost 4 bases, the J end lost 3 bases, and 13 bases lay between the germline ends. The DNA for the CDR3 is TGCAGTGCTATAAGCGGGTTAGGCTACAATGAGCAGTTCTTC. Protein: CSAISGLGYNEQFF.

This clonotype was seen a few times. The gene calls are TRBV24-1 and TRBJ2-1, with D perhaps TRBD2 (6 bases). CDR1 is KGHDR, CDR2 SFDVKD, per germline. This CDR3 region has 13 residues. Trimming removed 6 bases at V and 5 bases at J, with 10 bases between. The CDR3 region has the DNA TGTGCCACCAGTACTAGCACCCACAATGAGCAGTTCTTC. Its protein product is CATSTSTHNEQFF.

The chain uses TRBV19 and TRBJ2-5; possibly TRBD1 for D (6 bases). The CDR3 has 13 amino acids. Trimming shortened V by 9 bases and J by 5 bases, and 16 bases separated the two germline ends. The germline gives CDR1 LNHDA, CDR2 SQIVND (reference sequence). The CDR3 loop reads CASGTPTMETQYF. The CDR3 DNA follows: TGTGCCAGCGGGACACCCACAATGGAGACCCAGTACTTC.

The rearrangement uses TRBV3-1 and TRBJ2-5; possible D gene TRBD2, 6 bases. The CDR3 extends over 14 amino acids. Between the trimmed V and J ends, which lost 0 bases and 11 bases, there was a span of 16 bases. Germline V gene lookup returns CDR1 LGHDT and CDR2 YNNKEL (reference sequence). CDR3 protein: CASSQDGTSARQYF. Written as DNA, the CDR3 is TGTGCCAGCAGCCAAGATGGGACTTCGGCGAGGCAGTACTTC.

The V and J genes are TRBV12-5 and TRBJ2-1; D call uncertain. There are 11 residues in the CDR3. Trimming shortened V by 7 bases and J by 10 bases, and 11 bases separated the two germline ends. CDR1 and CDR2 from the germline V gene are LGHNT and FRNRAP. The CDR3 sequence is CASAARGEQFF. CDR3 bases: TGTGCTAGTGCCGCCCGAGGAGAGCAGTTCTTC. The complete variable domain, with remaining parts taken from reference TRBV12-5 and TRBJ2-1, reads DARVTQTPRHKVTEMGQEVTMRCQPILGHNTVFWYRQTMMQGLELLAYFRNRAPLDDSGMPKDRFSAEMPDATLATLKIQPSEPRDSAVYFCASAARGEQFFGPGTRLTVL.

V is TRBV20-1 and J is TRBJ2-3, with D tentatively TRBD1 or TRBD2 (5 bases each). The germline V and J ends were trimmed by 4 bases and 0 bases, with 17 bases remaining between them. Germline values: CDR1 DFQATT, CDR2 SNEGSKA (reference sequence). This CDR3 has 16 residues. CDR3 sequence (DNA): TGCAGTGCTACTTCCTCCGGGGACCCGAGCACAGATACGCAGTATTTT. Translating gives CSATSSGDPSTDTQYF.

This clonotype was found a few times. The genes are TRBV20-1 and TRBJ1-3; no reliable D call. Germline V gene sequence: CDR1 DFQATT, CDR2 SNEGSKA (reference sequence). The CDR3 totals 13 residues. V was shortened by 3 bases and J by 0 bases, with 6 bases between the two germline ends. The CDR3 DNA reads as TGCAGTGCTAGGGTAAACTCTGGAAACACCATATATTTT. Protein: CSARVNSGNTIYF.

The rearrangement joins TRBV28 to TRBJ1-2; no firm D call. Trimming cost V 5 bases and J 11 bases, with 15 bases left between them. The CDR3 is 12 residues long. The V gene's germline CDR1 is MDHEN and CDR2 SYDVKM. The CDR3 DNA reads as TGTGCCAGCAGTGAGACTAGACCTTTTTACACCTTC. Its protein is CASSETRPFYTF.

This clonotype was recorded once. This chain links TRBV12-3 or TRBV12-4 with TRBJ2-5; 9 nucleotides align to TRBD2. The J segment lost 0 bases and the V segment lost 6 bases, leaving 5 bases of the junction unmatched. CDR3 length equals 15 residues. The CDR3 DNA is TGTGCCAGCAGGTTTAGCGGGGGAAACCAAGAGACCCAGTACTTC. It is translated as CASRFSGGNQETQYF.

The chain joins TRBV29-1 to TRBJ2-2; 9 bases fit TRBD2. The CDR3 runs 12 residues. The V gene's germline CDR1 is SQVTM and CDR2 ANQGSEA. The ends lost 7 bases at V and 6 bases at J; junction bases unmatched: 3. The DNA of the CDR3 is TGCAGCGCTGGACTAGCGTCCGGGGAGCTGTTTTTT. Translation: CSAGLASGELFF.

DNA for the CDR3: TGTGCCAGCAGTTACACGACAGGGGTTGGGCGCAATCAGCCCCAGCATTTT. This codes for CASSYTTGVGRNQPQHF. V gene TRBV12-3 or TRBV12-4 combines with J gene TRBJ1-5; 8 nucleotides match TRBD1. The CDR3 is 17 amino acids. V shed 4 bases and J 2 bases; nucleotides not matched to a gene: 10.

The V call is TRBV6-4, the J call TRBJ1-1; D not certain. CDR1 is MRHNA, CDR2 SNTAGT, per germline. This CDR3 comprises 15 residues. V was trimmed by 7 bases and J by 2 bases, leaving 17 bases between them. This CDR3 is CASTETPGANTEAFF. CDR3 DNA sequence: TGTGCCAGCACCGAGACGCCGGGAGCTAACACTGAAGCTTTCTTT.